The present entry profiles one TCR beta chain with its context. Antigen specificity is unknown. These data originate in a study of T cells expressing NK-cell markers. As for the study in general: Among the eight sequenced donors, seven tested HCMV-seropositive and one tested seronegative. Study outcomes and limitations: The leading position in the CD3+CD56-NKG2C+ fraction of a handful of donors also went to these clonotypes. It is unclear if expanded NKG2C-expressing clones target HCMV antigens.

TCRdb derives one entry per CDR3 protein from the 5' RACE reads, leaving out DNA. The sample includes some 190,000 distinct CDR3 sequences. The clonotype was recovered from a man aged 18 to 69 in good health. Input material: blood T cells: a sorted CD56 or NKG2C T cell subset, CD4+ or CD8+ T cells, or bulk PBMC T cells (not recorded which).

CDR3 residues: CASSSPGRLPDTDTQYF. The V gene is TRBV7-9, the J gene TRBJ2-3; the TCRdb D gene call, TRBD1, has no DNA to confirm it. This CDR3 comprises 17 residues. The germline V gene has CDR1 SEHNR and CDR2 FQNEAQ (reference sequence).